The 16 T cell receptor beta chains in this list originate from one sample, sequenced in a study of T cells in localized non-small cell lung cancer. Assay used: immunoSEQ multiplex PCR; TCRdb lists only in-frame clones, some missing. Seen here are roughly 27,000 clones, under 95% observed once, and the top ten hold roughly 31%. Sequencing used peripheral blood, obtained before any cancer treatment. The origin of the receptors is a female donor older than 55 with stage I lung adenocarcinoma.

The CDR3 sequence: CASSPRFPGDNTEAFF. Here the CDR3 DNA reads TGTGCCAGCTCACCACGTTTCCCAGGGGACAACACTGAAGCTTTCTTT. V usage is TRBV18 and J usage is TRBJ1-1, with D maybe TRBD1 (6 bases). Germline CDR1 reads KGHSH; CDR2 reads LQKENI. The CDR3 has 16 amino acids. The V end lost 1 base, the J end lost 2 bases, and 14 bases lay between the germline ends.

The V call is TRBV18, the J call TRBJ1-1; D gene ambiguous. Germline CDR1 reads KGHSH; CDR2 reads LQKENI. This CDR3 comprises 16 residues. Trimming shortened V by 2 bases and J by 1 base, and 14 bases separated the two germline ends. The CDR3 is CASSPRSQLSNTEAFF. The CDR3 DNA reads TGTGCCAGCTCACCAAGGTCGCAGCTATCGAACACTGAAGCTTTCTTT.

The genes are TRBV5-6 and TRBJ2-5; 7 bases align to TRBD2. CDR1 is SGHDT and CDR2 is YYEEEE in the germline V gene. The CDR3 is 12 amino acids. Trimming cost V 7 bases and J 5 bases; bases outside gene matches: 5. The CDR3 bases are TGTGCCAGCGGTTACGGGGGGGAGACCCAGTACTTC. Translating gives CASGYGGETQYF.

The sample holds one count of this clone. The chain employs TRBV2 and TRBJ1-5; TRBD1 might be the D (5 bases). Looked up from germline, CDR1 is SNHLY and CDR2 is FYNNEI. V gave up 4 bases and J gave up 1 base, with 5 bases separating them. The CDR3 spans 13 residues. The CDR3 nucleotides are TGTGCCAGCAGTGGACAGAGCAATCAGCCCCAGCATTTT. Translating it yields CASSGQSNQPQHF.

The rearrangement links TRBV6-6 to TRBJ2-7; no reliable D call. Germline V gene sequence: CDR1 MNHNY, CDR2 SVGAGI (reference sequence). The CDR3 runs 11 residues. V lost 2 bases and J 4 bases, leaving 3 bases between the germline ends. The CDR3 DNA sequence: TGTGCCAGCAGTTACGAATACGAGCAGTACTTC. Protein: CASSYEYEQYF.

The V gene is TRBV18, the J gene TRBJ1-1; D might be TRBD1 (6 bases). V lost 3 bases and J lost 4, with 12 bases in between. This CDR3 is built from 14 residues. Germline loops: CDR1 KGHSH, CDR2 LQKENI. The CDR3 coding sequence is TGTGCCAGCTCACCTCCTAACAGGGCCACTGAAGCTTTCTTT. Protein: CASSPPNRATEAFF. Complete variable domain (other parts from reference TRBV18 and TRBJ1-1): NAGVMQNPRHLVRRRGQEARLRCSPMKGHSHVYWYRQLPEEGLKFMVYLQKENIIDESGMPKERFSAEFPKEGPSILRIQQVVRGDSAAYFCASSPPNRATEAFFGQGTRLTVV.

This rearrangement joins TRBV9 to TRBJ1-6; D is ambiguous. V shed 0 bases and J shed 5 bases, with 12 bases lying between them. CDR1 is SGDLS, CDR2 YYNGEE, per germline. The CDR3 has 16 amino acids. CDR3 sequence: CASSVAAETHNSPLHF. CDR3 sequence (DNA): TGTGCCAGCAGCGTAGCGGCCGAAACCCATAATTCACCCCTCCACTTT.

This chain uses TRBV7-1 with TRBJ2-5; TRBD2 matches 15 bases. TRBV7-1 is an ORF for which the function is uncertain. Germline trimming cut 5 bases from V and 2 bases from J; bases unmatched to any gene: 9. CDR3 length: 18 residues. The CDR3 sequence is CASSVGTSGGISQETQYF. CDR3 DNA sequence: TGTGCCAGCAGCGTCGGGACTAGCGGGGGGATAAGTCAAGAGACCCAGTACTTC.

The chain couples TRBV4-2 to TRBJ1-2; D not resolved. Germline values: CDR1 LGHNA, CDR2 YNFKEQ. Trimming stripped 0 bases from V and 0 bases from J, with 8 bases between. This CDR3 comprises 15 residues. The CDR3 sequence is CASSQESTANYGYTF. The DNA of the CDR3 is TGTGCCAGCAGCCAAGAATCGACCGCTAACTATGGCTACACCTTC.

The V call is TRBV6-5, the J call TRBJ2-1; D is unclear. Germline V gives CDR1 MNHEY, CDR2 SVGAGI. The CDR3 spans 16 residues. V lost 2 bases, J lost 11 bases, and 22 bases lay in between. The CDR3 is CASSYAFNKGQIKQFF. Here the CDR3 DNA reads TGTGCCAGCAGTTACGCTTTTAACAAGGGCCAGATAAAGCAGTTCTTC.

This chain uses TRBV28 with TRBJ2-7; 12 positions match TRBD2. Germline V gene data show CDR1 as MDHEN and CDR2 as SYDVKM. The CDR3 runs to 15 residues. The junction had 5 bases not matched to a gene; V was cut back by 5 bases and J by 3 bases. CDR3 residues: CASSQTSGGFYEQYF. The CDR3 DNA is TGTGCCAGCAGTCAGACTAGCGGGGGATTCTACGAGCAGTACTTC.

This clone occurred once. The junction shows a germline mismatch at one end, possibly a read error. This sequence joins TRBV7-7 and TRBJ1-5, with 7 bases that match TRBD1. The CDR3 contains 17 residues. Germline V gene data show CDR1 as SSHAT and CDR2 as FNYEAQ (reference sequence). The CDR3: CASSLRDRNYSNQPQHF. The CDR3 bases are TGTGCTAGCAGCTTGCGGGACAGAAACTATAGCAATCAGCCCCAGCATTTT.

The genes are TRBV5-8 and TRBJ1-1; tentative D call: TRBD1 (5 bases). The CDR3 spans 14 residues. CDR1 SGHTS and CDR2 YDEGEE come from the germline V gene. Deletions cut 4 bases from V and 0 bases from J, with 10 bases between. CDR3 amino acids: CASSLGTVNTEAFF. In DNA form, the CDR3 reads TGTGCCAGCAGCCTCGGGACGGTGAACACTGAAGCTTTCTTT.

This rearrangement joins TRBV7-5 to TRBJ2-7; TRBD1 reflects the table's D call only, with no check against the DNA. TRBV7-5 has pseudogene status. There are 15 residues in the CDR3. CDR3 amino acids: CARSSILYRVDEQYF. The DNA for the CDR3 is TGTGCCAGAAGCTCGATTTTATACAGGGTCGACGAGCAGTACTTC.

This clone was found once. The chain recombines TRBV5-6 with TRBJ2-3, with D perhaps being TRBD1 or TRBD2 (6 bases each). The V and J ends lost 5 bases and 11 bases respectively, with 18 bases between them. This CDR3 is 13 amino acids long. Germline V gives CDR1 SGHDT, CDR2 YYEEEE. The CDR3 sequence is CASRVKGGSRQYF. The CDR3, as DNA: TGTGCCAGCAGGGTTAAAGGGGGGTCGCGGCAGTATTTT. The full variable domain, rest sourced from reference TRBV5-6 and TRBJ2-3, is DAGVTQSPTHLIKTRGQQVTLRCSPKSGHDTVSWYQQALGQGPQFIFQYYEEEERQRGNFPDRFSGHQFPNYSSELNVNALLLGDSALYLCASRVKGGSRQYFGPGTRLTVL.

This sequence joins TRBV19 and TRBJ1-4, with D possibly matching TRBD1 (6 bases). Germline-derived CDR1 and CDR2 are LNHDA and SQIVND (reference sequence). V was cut by 2 bases and J by 8 bases, with 9 bases left in between. This CDR3 region has 13 residues. CDR3 sequence: CASSISGGEKLFF. As DNA, the CDR3 is TGTGCCAGTAGTATATCTGGGGGCGAAAAACTGTTTTTT.